The 9 T cell receptor beta chains reported below all come from one sample, sequenced in a study of OX40 agonist ivuxolimab in advanced cancers. Libraries were made using the immunoSEQ multiplex PCR assay. The immuneACCESS repertoire file appears here via TCRdb, limited to in-frame rearrangements. These files lack a portion of the clones; in checked studies, under half of the deficit traces to unresolved V genes, and the cause of the others is not known. Present in this sample are around 72,000 clones, roughly 80% of which were seen just once. Jointly, the top ten make up over 4% of the sample. The material was CD4+ or CD8+ T cells sorted from blood, obtained in a trial of the OX40 agonist ivuxolimab. These TCRs come from an adult with an advanced solid tumor such as melanoma, head and neck, liver or kidney cancer.

The genes are TRBV13 and TRBJ1-3; 11 positions match TRBD1. Germline V CDR1 and CDR2: PRHDT, FYEKMQ (reference sequence). V lost 5 bases and J lost 0; bases outside the gene matches: 6. The CDR3 has 17 residues. The CDR3 loop is CASSTRTGGDSGNTIYF. The CDR3 bases are TGTGCCAGCAGCACTCGGACAGGGGGCGACTCTGGAAACACCATATATTTT.

V is TRBV2 and J is TRBJ1-5, with D perhaps matching TRBD1 (5 bases). Per germline, CDR1 SNHLY and CDR2 FYNNEI. Trimming removed 6 bases at V and 5 bases at J, with 17 bases between. The CDR3 length is 15 residues. This CDR3 reads CASSPEVGGDQPQHF. CDR3 coding DNA: TGTGCCAGCAGCCCCGAGGTTGGGGGGGATCAGCCCCAGCATTTT.

This chain connects TRBV4-2 to TRBJ2-3; the D gene is possibly TRBD2 (6 bases). This CDR3 contains 15 residues. CDR1 and CDR2 (germline): LGHNA, YNFKEQ. V shed 0 bases and J shed 2 bases, with 9 bases lying between them. CDR3 region: CASSQEGTATDTQYF. Here the CDR3 DNA reads TGTGCCAGCAGCCAAGAAGGGACTGCCACAGATACGCAGTATTTT.

This clone was seen only a few times. The J gene is TRBJ1-1, the V gene TRBV6-5; D is possibly TRBD1 (6 bases). V lost 8 bases and J lost 5, with 18 bases in between. The length of the CDR3 is 14 residues. From germline, CDR1 is MNHEY and CDR2 SVGAGI. CDR3 loop: CASRSIGGPTEAFF. The CDR3, as DNA: TGTGCCAGCCGATCAATTGGGGGGCCAACTGAAGCTTTCTTT.

This rearrangement joins TRBV7-9 to TRBJ1-3; TRBD1 aligns across 7 bases. The CDR3 sequence is 15 residues long. V trimming: 5 bases; J trimming: 2 bases; junction bases outside the gene matches: 6. CDR1 and CDR2 (germline): SEHNR, FQNEAQ (reference sequence). CDR3: CASSRRGGPGNTIYF. The DNA for the CDR3 is TGTGCCAGCAGCCGCAGGGGGGGGCCTGGAAACACCATATATTTT.

This sequence joins TRBV30 and TRBJ2-1, with TRBD2 as a possible D gene (6 bases). Looked up from germline, CDR1 is GTSNPN and CDR2 is SVGIG (reference sequence). V was pared by 1 base and J by 15 bases, with 13 bases between. The CDR3 loop spans 11 amino acids. CDR3 amino acids: CAWSGRLDAFF. The CDR3 nucleotides are TGTGCCTGGAGTGGCAGACTAGACGCGTTCTTC.

This clone showed up just a few times. The genes are TRBV18 and TRBJ1-1, with no clear D. Germline V lookup: CDR1 KGHSH, CDR2 LQKENI. V was clipped by 5 bases and J by 7 bases, with 11 bases between them. The CDR3 covers 12 residues. The CDR3 DNA sequence: TGTGCCAGCTCAGAGGGAGCTTTTGAAGCTTTCTTT. Amino acids: CASSEGAFEAFF.

The chain carries TRBV6-6 and TRBJ1-5; possibly TRBD1 for D (5 bases). CDR1 is MNHNY and CDR2 is SVGAGI in the germline V gene (reference sequence). Deletions cut 6 bases from V and 6 bases from J, with 15 bases between. This CDR3 has 14 amino acids. The CDR3 is CASSPVQGGQPQHF. As DNA, the CDR3 is TGTGCCAGCAGCCCTGTTCAGGGTGGTCAGCCCCAGCATTTT.

The chain joins TRBV5-1 to TRBJ2-5, with D possibly being TRBD1 or TRBD2 (5 bases each). Trimming cost V 6 bases and J 4 bases, with 16 bases left between them. In germline, CDR1 is SGHRS, CDR2 YFSETQ. This CDR3 region has 14 residues. CDR3 in amino acids: CASTPGRAGETQYF. The CDR3 DNA follows: TGCGCCAGCACCCCGGGACGGGCTGGAGAGACCCAGTACTTC.